This T cell receptor (beta chain) stems from a study of regulatory T cells in long-lasting Graves disease. Time point in this sample: newly diagnosed GD, antithyroid drugs for less than 3 months. Scientists built the TCR library using RNA that was extracted from PBMCs. In its sample, this clonotype was seen many times. The antigen is undetermined. This CDR3 is built from 16 residues. Germline V CDR1 and CDR2: SGHRS, YFSETQ. Unmatched junction bases numbered 0, after V lost 0 bases and J lost 0 bases. TCR beta libraries were built with iRepertoire HTBI primers and Arm-PCR of CDR3 regions. MiXCR was run by TCRdb on the multiplex PCR reads, yielding one entry per CDR3 protein. In the table there are 550,000 to 650,000 distinct CDR3 sequences, roughly 15% of which are singletons. Study observations and caveats: Repertoires from persistent disease leaned toward TRBV28, TRBJ1-2 and TRBJ2-5. Thyroid tissue was not sampled; only peripheral blood was.

These data also featured in a second study, about T cells in Graves' hyperthyroidism and ophthalmopathy. That paper adds: Exclusion of a patient resulted from uncontrolled infection, other autoimmune disease, pregnancy or lactation.

This sequence was found in a man aged 18 to 29 with Graves disease. The rearrangement links TRBV5-1 to TRBJ2-7, with 13 bases matching TRBD2. The sample consisted of peripheral blood mononuclear cells (PBMCs), taken at new diagnosis, from a patient treated with antithyroid drugs. In DNA form, the CDR3 reads TGCGCCAGCAGCTTGGGGACTAGCGGGGGCTCCTACGAGCAGTACTTC. It yields the protein CASSLGTSGGSYEQYF.